These 24 T cell receptor beta chains share one sample of origin, sequenced in a study of post-analysis software for immune sequencing data. Tagging with unique molecular identifiers was a feature of the TCR beta cDNA libraries. TCRdb analysed the PCR reads with MiXCR anew, one entry per CDR3 protein. The sample yields roughly 800,000 distinct CDR3 sequences, under 60% seen once. Broader study findings: TRBV segments more frequent in patients than in controls numbered five and included TRBV5-6, TRBV5-1 and TRBV20-1.

The antigens these receptors bind are not known. The material sequenced was blood. Every receptor here comes from a girl aged 5-17 years with multiple sclerosis.

This chain joins TRBV24-1 and TRBJ2-1; the D gene is possibly TRBD1 (5 bases). CDR1 and CDR2 from the germline V gene are KGHDR and SFDVKD. CDR3 length equals 12 residues. Trimming took off 9 bases at V and 6 bases at J, with 11 bases between the two ends. The CDR3 DNA follows: TGTGCCACCTTAGGACAAACCAATGAGCAGTTCTTC. Amino acid sequence: CATLGQTNEQFF.

This clonotype was counted between two and nine times. This rearrangement joins TRBV4-3 to TRBJ2-5, with 9 bases matching TRBD2. The germline CDR1 and CDR2 sequences are LGHNA and YSLEER. This CDR3 contains 17 residues. V was pared by 0 bases and J by 1 base, with 6 bases of the junction left unmatched. CDR3 protein: CASSQDRGGRAQETQYF. As DNA, the CDR3 is TGCGCCAGCAGCCAAGATCGGGGCGGGAGGGCCCAAGAGACCCAGTACTTC.

This clonotype has just a few counts. The V and J genes are TRBV7-9 and TRBJ2-3, with 8 bases fitting TRBD2. The CDR3 loop spans 14 amino acids. CDR1 and CDR2 from the germline V gene are SEHNR and FQNEAQ (reference sequence). The V segment lost 8 bases and the J segment 0 bases; nucleotides outside the gene matches: 4. The CDR3 is CASAGRESTDTQYF. The CDR3 bases are TGTGCCAGCGCCGGGAGGGAGAGCACAGATACGCAGTATTTT.

The chain combines TRBV29-1 with TRBJ2-7; D is perhaps TRBD2 (6 bases). The germline V and J ends were trimmed by 0 bases and 0 bases, with 12 bases remaining between them. The CDR3 contains 15 residues. Germline assignment: CDR1 SQVTM and CDR2 ANQGSEA. The CDR3 coding sequence is TGCAGCGTTGAAGATCTTGGAGGGGCCTCCTACGAGCAGTACTTC. This encodes CSVEDLGGASYEQYF.

This sequence joins TRBV29-1 and TRBJ2-7; D not resolved. Germline lookup yields CDR1 SQVTM and CDR2 ANQGSEA. The CDR3 consists of 12 residues. V was trimmed by 5 bases and J by 6 bases, leaving 14 bases between them. CDR3 sequence (DNA): TGCAGCGTTCCTGCAAGGGCAGGCGAGCAGTACTTC. Its translation: CSVPARAGEQYF.

This clonotype was counted a few times. One junction end does not reproduce the germline sequence, and a read error may be involved. The J gene is TRBJ2-1, the V gene TRBV7-7; 7 bases match TRBD1. CDR3 length: 17 amino acids. Germline V gene data show CDR1 as SSHAT and CDR2 as FNYEAQ (reference sequence). The CDR3 here is CASSLPRQGPSYNEQFF. CDR3 coding DNA: TGTGCTAGCAGCTTACCAAGACAGGGACCGTCCTACAATGAGCAGTTCTTC.

This clonotype was recorded a few times. This chain connects TRBV9 to TRBJ1-1, with 9 bases that match TRBD1. Germline trimming cut 0 bases from V and 4 bases from J; bases unmatched to any gene: 4. Looked up from germline, CDR1 is SGDLS and CDR2 is YYNGEE. The CDR3 covers 15 residues. The CDR3 DNA is TGTGCCAGCAGCGTAGGTACAGGGGGCGGCACTGAAGCTTTCTTT. Translation gives CASSVGTGGGTEAFF.

The chain recombines TRBV15 with TRBJ2-1; D is unresolved. There are 15 residues in the CDR3. CDR1 and CDR2 (germline): LNHNV, YYDKDF (reference sequence). V was pared by 0 bases and J by 3 bases, with 9 bases between. Written as DNA, the CDR3 is TGTGCCACCAGCAGAGATTTCGGAGTCTACAATGAGCAGTTCTTC. It codes for CATSRDFGVYNEQFF.

This rearrangement joins TRBV10-2 to TRBJ2-3, with D perhaps matching TRBD2 (6 bases). CDR1 WSHSY and CDR2 SAAADI come from the germline V gene. The CDR3 has 15 residues. The germline V and J ends were trimmed by 10 bases and 0 bases, with 17 bases remaining between them. The CDR3 DNA reads TGCGCCACCAACCTGGTAGCGGTTAGCACAGATACGCAGTATTTT. Translated: CATNLVAVSTDTQYF.

This clonotype was recorded a few times. The chain is built from TRBV6-6 and TRBJ2-7; no definite D call. Deletions cut 7 bases from V and 6 bases from J, with 13 bases between. The CDR3 extends over 12 amino acids. CDR1 is MNHNY and CDR2 is SVGAGI in the germline V gene (reference sequence). The CDR3, as DNA: TGTGCCAGCACCAGGTCGGGTGGCGAGCAGTACTTC. It encodes CASTRSGGEQYF.

This clonotype came up a few times. The chain carries TRBV27 and TRBJ2-3; 8 bases are a match to TRBD2. J lost 6 bases, V lost 4 bases, and 6 bases had no gene match. CDR1 MNHEY and CDR2 SMNVEV come from the germline V gene (reference sequence). The CDR3 sequence is 14 residues long. In DNA, the CDR3 is TGTGCCAGCAGTTGGGTCGGGAGGGGGGATACGCAGTATTTT. This encodes CASSWVGRGDTQYF.

In its sample, this clonotype was seen a few times. The J gene is TRBJ2-7, the V gene TRBV5-6; the D is unclear. The germline gives CDR1 SGHDT, CDR2 YYEEEE. With 5 bases removed from V and 2 bases from J, the gap between germline ends came to 14 bases. CDR3 length equals 14 residues. The CDR3 nucleotides read TGTGCCAGCAGGTCTATACAGACAACCTACGAGCAGTACTTC. Protein sequence: CASRSIQTTYEQYF.

The rearrangement links TRBV24-1 to TRBJ2-5; TRBD2 aligns across 11 bases. The CDR3 runs to 15 residues. V gave up 5 bases and J gave up 11 bases; unmatched junction bases: 12. From germline, CDR1 is KGHDR and CDR2 SFDVKD. The CDR3 loop is CATSVKLAGAREQYF. The CDR3 DNA follows: TGTGCCACCAGTGTCAAACTAGCGGGAGCGCGTGAGCAGTACTTC.

This clonotype came up a few times. The chain links TRBV6-1 to TRBJ2-5; D is uncertain. Germline CDR1 is MNHNS and CDR2 is SASEGT. Deletions cut 4 bases from V and 2 bases from J, with 8 bases between. The CDR3 is 13 residues long. The CDR3, as DNA: TGTGCCAGCAGTGGGTTCCTACAAGAGACCCAGTACTTC. It codes for CASSGFLQETQYF.

This clonotype was recorded a few times. The chain employs TRBV6-2 or TRBV6-3 and TRBJ2-7; TRBD1 might be the D (5 bases). The ends were cut back, 7 bases at V and 7 bases at J, with 17 bases in the middle. Germline V gene lookup returns CDR1 MNHEY and CDR2 SVGEGT. CDR3 length: 13 amino acids. CDR3 sequence reads: CASNIAGFDEQYF. The DNA of the CDR3 is TGTGCCAGCAACATAGCAGGGTTTGATGAGCAGTACTTC.

This clonotype was found a few times. The CDR3, as DNA: TGTGCCACCAGCAGAGTATCTTTCATCCCGACGGTTGAGCAGTTCTTC. Its translation: CATSRVSFIPTVEQFF. The V gene is TRBV15, the J gene TRBJ2-1; no definite D call. V was cut by 1 base and J by 9 bases, with 19 bases left in between. From germline, CDR1 is LNHNV and CDR2 YYDKDF (reference sequence). The CDR3 runs 16 residues.

The chain uses TRBV20-1 and TRBJ1-4, with 7 bases that match TRBD1. The trim removed 2 bases at V and 8 bases at J, leaving 11 bases unmatched. This CDR3 is 15 amino acids long. The germline CDR1 and CDR2 sequences are DFQATT and SNEGSKA (reference sequence). The CDR3 DNA reads TGCAGTGCTAGACTCCGACAGGGAGGACGCGAAAAACTGTTTTTT. Translation gives CSARLRQGGREKLFF.

This clonotype showed up just a few times. V and J are TRBV29-1 and TRBJ2-7; 10 nucleotides line up with TRBD1. The germline V gene encodes CDR1 SQVTM and CDR2 ANQGSEA. V dropped 1 base and J dropped 7; count of bases not matched to a gene: 10. This CDR3 comprises 15 residues. Written as DNA, the CDR3 is TGCAGCGTTGAAGGGGGGGAGACAGGGGGCGATGAGCAGTACTTC. This encodes CSVEGGETGGDEQYF.

This clonotype was picked up a small number of times. The gene calls are TRBV12-3 or TRBV12-4 and TRBJ1-2, with D unresolved. The V gene lost 7 bases and the J gene lost 6 bases, with 15 bases spanning the gap. There are 13 residues in the CDR3. The CDR3 protein is CASTLYGVDGYTF. The DNA of the CDR3 is TGTGCCAGCACTCTTTACGGGGTTGATGGCTACACCTTC.

This clonotype was seen a few times. The V gene is TRBV27, the J gene TRBJ2-5, with TRBD2 identical over 9 bases. CDR3 size: 15 residues. V dropped 4 bases and J dropped 0; count of bases not matched to a gene: 3. Germline CDR1 MNHEY, CDR2 SMNVEV (reference sequence). The DNA for the CDR3 is TGTGCCAGCAGTTCTGGACTAGCGCACCAAGAGACCCAGTACTTC. This codes for CASSSGLAHQETQYF.

The CDR3 sequence: CSVYQRGTEAFF. The CDR3, as DNA: TGCAGCGTCTACCAAAGAGGGACTGAAGCTTTCTTT. The chain combines TRBV29-1 with TRBJ1-1; the D is unclear. Germline V gene data show CDR1 as SQVTM and CDR2 as ANQGSEA. V gave up 6 bases and J gave up 5 bases, with 13 bases separating them. This CDR3 contains 12 residues.

This clonotype was seen more than once but under ten times. The CDR3 here is CASSKALGGDTQYF. CDR3 in DNA: TGTGCCAGCAGCAAAGCCCTCGGAGGTGATACGCAGTATTTT. This sequence joins TRBV7-9 and TRBJ2-3; tentative D call: TRBD2 (5 bases). Trimming took 5 bases from V and 6 from J, leaving 15 bases between them. The CDR3 runs 14 residues. Germline values: CDR1 SEHNR, CDR2 FQNEAQ (reference sequence).

At least ten counts were recorded for this clonotype. The CDR3 DNA sequence: TGCAGTGCTAGAGATCTCCGCCGAGGGTCGGGCACTGAAGCTTTCTTT. It is translated as CSARDLRRGSGTEAFF. The rearrangement links TRBV20-1 to TRBJ1-1; the D is unclear. This CDR3 is built from 16 residues. Trimming took off 0 bases at V and 4 bases at J, with 18 bases between the two ends. CDR1 is DFQATT and CDR2 is SNEGSKA in the germline V gene (reference sequence).

The J gene is TRBJ2-1, the V gene TRBV20-1; tentative D call: TRBD2 (5 bases). This CDR3 region has 12 residues. Germline V CDR1 and CDR2: DFQATT, SNEGSKA (reference sequence). V lost 5 bases and J lost 8, with 13 bases in between. CDR3 sequence: CSALAGKDEQFF. The DNA of the CDR3 is TGCAGTGCTCTGGCGGGCAAGGATGAGCAGTTCTTC.